These 21 T cell receptor beta chains were all obtained from the same sample, sequenced in a study of blood T cell repertoires in COVID-19. Measured with immunoSEQ multiplex PCR; TCRdb has only the in-frame clones, and not every one. The data show 200,000 to 250,000 clones, 82% seen once. Sample: peripheral blood. Source of these receptors: a woman younger than 35 with acute or convalescent COVID-19.

This clone was observed a few times. The J gene is TRBJ2-2, the V gene TRBV2, with 8 bases identical to TRBD1. The CDR3 loop spans 14 amino acids. Germline V lookup: CDR1 SNHLY, CDR2 FYNNEI. The J segment lost 4 bases and the V segment lost 7 bases, leaving 5 bases of the junction unmatched. Here the CDR3 reads CASTTQGGTGELFF. CDR3 coding DNA: TGTGCCAGCACAACACAGGGGGGCACCGGGGAGCTGTTTTTT. Full variable domain (missing parts from reference TRBV2 and TRBJ2-2): EPEVTQTPSHQVTQMGQEVILRCVPISNHLYFYWYRQILGQKVEFLVSFYNNEISEKSEIFDDQFSVERPDGSNFTLKIRSTKLEDSAMYFCASTTQGGTGELFFGEGSRLTVL.

The CDR3 region is CSVSALAGVKNEQFF. CDR3 nucleotide sequence: TGCAGCGTCTCCGCACTGGCGGGAGTGAAAAATGAGCAGTTCTTC. This sequence joins TRBV29-1 and TRBJ2-1; 7 positions agree with TRBD2. With V trimmed by 6 bases and J by 7 bases, 15 bases remained unmatched. The CDR3 extends over 15 amino acids. CDR1 and CDR2 (germline): SQVTM, ANQGSEA.

This clone has only one observation. J is TRBJ1-4 and V is TRBV5-1; a possible D gene is TRBD1 (6 bases). V was shortened by 0 bases and J by 4 bases, with 13 bases between the two germline ends. CDR1 and CDR2 from the germline V gene are SGHRS and YFSETQ. The CDR3 length is 16 residues. The DNA for the CDR3 is TGCGCCAGCAGCTTGGGTTTTATGGACAGTAATGAAAAACTGTTTTTT. This translates into CASSLGFMDSNEKLFF. The whole variable domain, remainder taken from reference TRBV5-1 and TRBJ1-4, is KAGVTQTPRYLIKTRGQQVTLSCSPISGHRSVSWYQQTPGQGLQFLFEYFSETQRNKGNFPGRFSGRQFSNSRSEMNVSTLELGDSALYLCASSLGFMDSNEKLFFGSGTQLSVL.

The chain is built from TRBV3-1 (or the pseudogene TRBV3-2) and TRBJ2-1; weak D call: TRBD1 (8 bases). Germline CDR1 is LGHDT and CDR2 is YNNKEL (reference sequence). Trimming removed 2 bases from V and 7 bases from J, with 18 bases in between. The CDR3 consists of 16 residues. The CDR3 loop is CASSQYTTGGGNEQFF. CDR3 nucleotide sequence: TGTGCCAGCAGCCAATACACTACAGGGGGAGGGAATGAGCAGTTCTTC.

The chain combines TRBV27 with TRBJ1-4, with D perhaps TRBD1 (5 bases). Germline V gene data show CDR1 as MNHEY and CDR2 as SMNVEV (reference sequence). Trimming removed 8 bases from V and 8 bases from J, with 15 bases in between. The CDR3 contains 13 residues. The CDR3 DNA sequence: TGTGCCAGCCAGGGAATGTCAGGGGAAAAACTGTTTTTT. The encoded protein is CASQGMSGEKLFF.

The chain joins TRBV29-1 to TRBJ2-1; TRBD2 matches 14 bases. V lost 6 bases, J lost 9 bases, and 1 base stayed unmatched. CDR1 and CDR2 from the germline V gene are SQVTM and ANQGSEA. The CDR3 totals 12 residues. In DNA form, the CDR3 reads TGCAGCGTGGGACTAGCGGGAGTTGAGCAGTTCTTC. It encodes CSVGLAGVEQFF.

The V and J genes are TRBV11-2 and TRBJ2-5, with D perhaps TRBD2 (5 bases). Germline V gene data show CDR1 as SGHAT and CDR2 as FQNNGV. The CDR3 runs to 14 residues. V was cut by 5 bases and J by 4 bases, with 14 bases left in between. The chain's CDR3 is CASSPDGVLETQYF. The CDR3 region has the DNA TGTGCCAGCAGCCCAGACGGGGTTTTAGAGACCCAGTACTTC.

This clone has just a few counts. The rearrangement links TRBV12-3 or TRBV12-4 to TRBJ1-5; TRBD1 is a possible D gene (5 bases). This CDR3 is built from 12 residues. V was pared by 7 bases and J by 6 bases, with 10 bases between. This CDR3 reads CASMGRGQPQHF. In DNA form, the CDR3 reads TGTGCCAGCATGGGGAGGGGTCAGCCCCAGCATTTT.

In its sample, this clone was seen a few times. This chain links TRBV7-8 with TRBJ2-7, with 12 bases identical to TRBD2. The junction had 4 bases not matched to a gene; V was cut back by 3 bases and J by 4 bases. CDR3 size: 15 residues. Germline assignment: CDR1 SGHVS and CDR2 FQNEAQ. Here the CDR3 reads CASSFQTSGSYEQYF. CDR3 coding DNA: TGTGCCAGCAGCTTTCAGACTAGCGGGAGTTACGAGCAGTACTTC.

The chain links TRBV3-1 (or the pseudogene TRBV3-2) to TRBJ2-1; 12 bases are shared with TRBD2. The CDR3 runs to 18 residues. The V segment lost 3 bases and the J segment 2 bases; nucleotides outside the gene matches: 8. Per germline, CDR1 LGHDT and CDR2 YNNKEL (reference sequence). The CDR3: CASSHPRLAGEAYNEQFF. The CDR3, as DNA: TGTGCCAGCAGCCACCCCAGACTAGCGGGAGAAGCCTACAATGAGCAGTTCTTC.

The CDR3: CASSFSRSTEAFF. CDR3 nucleotides: TGTGCCAGCAGTTTCTCCAGGTCCACTGAAGCTTTCTTT. The chain links TRBV12-3 or TRBV12-4 to TRBJ1-1; D ambiguous. This CDR3 has 13 amino acids. V was cut by 3 bases and J by 4 bases, with 9 bases left in between.

The chain joins TRBV7-9 to TRBJ2-7, with 11 bases fitting TRBD1. This CDR3 is 14 amino acids long. The germline V gene encodes CDR1 SEHNR and CDR2 FQNEAQ (reference sequence). V dropped 5 bases and J dropped 6; count of bases not matched to a gene: 6. For the CDR3, the DNA is TGTGCCAGCAGCGGCTGGACAGGGGGCATCGAGCAGTACTTC. This encodes CASSGWTGGIEQYF. The full variable domain, completed using reference TRBV7-9 and TRBJ2-7, is DTGVSQNPRHKITKRGQNVTFRCDPISEHNRLYWYRQTLGQGPEFLTYFQNEAQLEKSRLLSDRFSAERPKGSFSTLEIQRTEQGDSAMYLCASSGWTGGIEQYFGPGTRLTVT.

Only one count was recorded for this clone. The chain couples TRBV4-3 to TRBJ2-7; 14 bases fit TRBD2. Germline assignment: CDR1 LGHNA and CDR2 YSLEER. V lost 0 bases and J lost 2; bases outside the gene matches: 12. This CDR3 is 20 amino acids long. The CDR3 is CASSQDRFPGLAGVTYEQYF. The DNA of the CDR3 is TGCGCCAGCAGCCAAGATCGATTCCCGGGACTAGCGGGAGTTACCTACGAGCAGTACTTC.

The rearrangement links TRBV6-5 to TRBJ1-1, with D possibly TRBD1 on 5 matching bases. The CDR3 consists of 14 residues. V gave up 6 bases and J gave up 4 bases, with 15 bases separating them. Germline CDR1 is MNHEY and CDR2 is SVGAGI. In nucleotides, the CDR3 is TGTGCCAGCAGGATGGATATGGGGGGCACTGAAGCTTTCTTT. Residues: CASRMDMGGTEAFF.

The chain employs TRBV6-2 or TRBV6-3 and TRBJ1-4; TRBD1 aligns across 7 bases. The ends lost 5 bases at V and 7 bases at J; junction bases unmatched: 7. The CDR3 has 14 amino acids. Per germline, CDR1 MNHEY and CDR2 SVGEGT. In DNA, the CDR3 is TGTGCCAGCAGTCTGCGGGACAGCGGTGAAAAACTGTTTTTT. Its translation: CASSLRDSGEKLFF.

This clone was picked up one time. The gene calls are TRBV5-1 and TRBJ1-6; D is undetermined. Per germline, CDR1 SGHRS and CDR2 YFSETQ. The CDR3 consists of 13 residues. Trimming pared 0 bases from V and 10 bases from J, leaving 8 bases between. The DNA for the CDR3 is TGCGCCAGCAGCTTGGAACAGACATCACCCCTCCACTTT. This sequence encodes CASSLEQTSPLHF.

The V call is TRBV9, the J call TRBJ1-1; the match to TRBD1 covers 9 bases. V trimming: 3 bases; J trimming: 6 bases; junction bases outside the gene matches: 12. This CDR3 contains 16 residues. Germline V CDR1 and CDR2: SGDLS, YYNGEE. The CDR3 DNA is TGTGCCAGCAGCGCTGGACAGGGGAGGACCGGGGCTGAAGCTTTCTTT. It encodes CASSAGQGRTGAEAFF.

The gene calls are TRBV25-1 and TRBJ1-5, with a possible D match to TRBD1 (5 bases). The CDR3 consists of 15 residues. Germline values: CDR1 MGHDK, CDR2 SYGVNS. The germline V and J ends were trimmed by 2 bases and 4 bases, with 12 bases remaining between them. The CDR3 reads CASSENGAENQPQHF. The CDR3 DNA is TGTGCCAGCAGTGAAAATGGGGCCGAGAATCAGCCCCAGCATTTT.

The chain combines TRBV11-2 with TRBJ2-1; 9 bases align to TRBD2. Germline values: CDR1 SGHAT, CDR2 FQNNGV. This CDR3 region has 19 residues. Losses at the gene ends were 3 bases for V and 0 bases for J; bases not matched to a gene: 12. CDR3 in amino acids: CASSLWGTSTLSSYNEQFF. The DNA of the CDR3 is TGTGCCAGCAGCTTGTGGGGGACTAGCACTTTGAGCTCCTACAATGAGCAGTTCTTC.

The chain couples TRBV6-1 to TRBJ2-7; D is perhaps TRBD2 (6 bases). The CDR3 spans 11 residues. Germline CDR1 reads MNHNS; CDR2 reads SASEGT. The ends were cut back, 3 bases at V and 13 bases at J, with 13 bases in the middle. The chain's CDR3 is CASSDLGRKYF. The CDR3 nucleotides read TGTGCCAGCAGTGATCTGGGGAGGAAATACTTC.

The rearrangement links TRBV10-3 to TRBJ2-5, with D perhaps matching TRBD2 (6 bases). Germline CDR1 reads ENHRY; CDR2 reads SYGVKD. Trimming shortened V by 4 bases and J by 4 bases, and 22 bases separated the two germline ends. The CDR3 runs 17 residues. The CDR3, as DNA: TGTGCCATCAGTGGAGGGGCGGGACGGCCCCGGGGAGAGACCCAGTACTTC. This translates into CAISGGAGRPRGETQYF.